A single sample is the source of the 20 T cell receptor beta chains below, sequenced in a study of PD-L1 blockade in urothelial cancer (dated by TCRdb to about 2017). The time point tag for this specimen amounts to: peripheral blood 6 weeks after treatment start. Library generation was performed with the immunoSEQ multiplex PCR assay. In TCRdb, the immuneACCESS table is reduced to in-frame sequences with V and J assigned. These tables do not hold every clone; where another copy was compared, an unresolved V gene accounts for under half, and the others remain unexplained. The sample table contains about 36,000 clones; only one count was recorded for about four fifths of them. About 10% of the sample is in the top ten clones. The material was PBMCs, obtained around atezolizumab (anti-PD-L1) treatment. The receptor set was obtained from a man aged 40-55 years with urothelial cancer.

This rearrangement joins TRBV6-1 to TRBJ1-4; D unresolved. Deletions cut 6 bases from V and 6 bases from J, with 14 bases between. The CDR3 spans 14 residues. Per the germline V gene, CDR1 is MNHNS and CDR2 is SASEGT. CDR3 region: CASRLRVKDEKLFF. The CDR3 region has the DNA TGTGCCAGCAGACTCCGGGTCAAGGATGAAAAACTGTTTTTT.

The chain couples TRBV5-1 to TRBJ1-2; 8 positions agree with TRBD1. Trimming removed 0 bases from V and 6 bases from J; junction bases left unmatched: 7. The CDR3 runs to 15 residues. Per germline, CDR1 SGHRS and CDR2 YFSETQ. Here the CDR3 reads CASSLAVQGANGYTF. The CDR3 nucleotides read TGCGCCAGCAGCTTGGCCGTCCAGGGGGCTAATGGCTACACCTTC.

The genes are TRBV9 and TRBJ2-1; TRBD2 matches at 8 bases. The CDR3 extends over 14 amino acids. CDR1 SGDLS and CDR2 YYNGEE come from the germline V gene. V was pared by 0 bases and J by 5 bases, with 1 base of the junction left unmatched. This CDR3 reads CASSVAGGDNEQFF. CDR3 nucleotide sequence: TGTGCCAGCAGCGTAGCGGGAGGGGACAATGAGCAGTTCTTC.

V gene TRBV28 combines with J gene TRBJ1-5, with D hard to call. Germline CDR1 MDHEN, CDR2 SYDVKM. This CDR3 comprises 17 residues. V shed 1 base and J shed 0 bases, with 13 bases lying between them. The CDR3 DNA is TGTGCCAGCAGTTTATACTTGCCTTCTTATAGCAATCAGCCCCAGCATTTT. Translated, it gives CASSLYLPSYSNQPQHF.

This chain joins TRBV7-2 and TRBJ2-3; 9 bases line up with TRBD1. This CDR3 has 14 residues. V shed 5 bases, J shed 1 base, and the junction held 1 base outside the gene matches. CDR1 and CDR2 from the germline V gene are SGHTA and FQGNSA. This chain's CDR3 is CASSRTGGTDTQYF. CDR3 in DNA: TGTGCCAGCAGCAGGACAGGGGGCACAGATACGCAGTATTTT. The full variable domain, in which reference TRBV7-2 and TRBJ2-3 provide the parts outside the CDR3, is GAGVSQSPSNKVTEKGKDVELRCDPISGHTALYWYRQSLGQGLEFLIYFQGNSAPDKSGLPSDRFSAERTGGSVSTLTIQRTQQEDSAVYLCASSRTGGTDTQYFGPGTRLTVL.

The chain has TRBV7-6 and TRBJ2-1, with TRBD2 matching 7 bases. Per the germline V gene, CDR1 is SGHVS and CDR2 is FNYEAQ. Trimming removed 6 bases from V and 0 bases from J; junction bases left unmatched: 5. The CDR3 extends over 15 amino acids. CDR3 protein: CASRDLADSYNEQFF. The CDR3 region has the DNA TGTGCCAGCAGGGATCTAGCGGACTCCTACAATGAGCAGTTCTTC.

The chain joins TRBV28 to TRBJ1-4, with TRBD1 identical over 8 bases. This CDR3 contains 14 residues. Germline lookup yields CDR1 MDHEN and CDR2 SYDVKM. The junction had 4 bases not matched to a gene; V was cut back by 7 bases and J by 3 bases. CDR3 sequence (DNA): TGTGCCAGCATTCAGGACAGGGCTAATGAAAAACTGTTTTTT. This encodes CASIQDRANEKLFF.

The chain is built from TRBV6-4 and TRBJ2-2, with 10 nucleotides matching TRBD2. CDR1 is MRHNA, CDR2 SNTAGT, per germline. V gave up 5 bases and J gave up 3 bases; unmatched junction bases: 9. The CDR3 consists of 17 residues. CDR3 residues: CASSRELAGMDTGELFF. CDR3 coding DNA: TGTGCCAGCAGTAGGGAACTAGCGGGAATGGACACCGGGGAGCTGTTTTTT.

This sequence joins TRBV14 and TRBJ2-7; D is perhaps TRBD1 (6 bases). CDR1 and CDR2 (germline): SGHDN, FVKESK. The CDR3 is 14 residues long. Deletions cut 0 bases from V and 6 bases from J, with 12 bases between. CDR3 sequence (DNA): TGTGCCAGCAGCCAAGATCTCACAGGGACCGAGCAGTACTTC. It yields the protein CASSQDLTGTEQYF.

The chain is built from TRBV18 and TRBJ1-2; weak D call: TRBD1 (5 bases). The CDR3 has 13 amino acids. Germline V gene lookup returns CDR1 KGHSH and CDR2 LQKENI. Trimming cost V 6 bases and J 4 bases, with 12 bases left between them. CDR3 bases: TGTGCCAGCTCCCCCCCCGACAGCTATGGCTACACCTTC. Translation gives CASSPPDSYGYTF.

The chain joins TRBV6-1 to TRBJ2-7, with a weak D call TRBD1 (5 bases). CDR3 length equals 16 residues. Trimming shortened V by 3 bases and J by 2 bases, and 17 bases separated the two germline ends. Germline values: CDR1 MNHNS, CDR2 SASEGT. The CDR3 nucleotides are TGTGCCAGCAGTGACCCAGCTCGGCGACAGACCTACGAGCAGTACTTC. Its protein product is CASSDPARRQTYEQYF.

This clone showed up just a few times. The chain recombines TRBV7-3 with TRBJ2-1; 14 bases match TRBD2. The CDR3 runs 21 residues. Germline-derived CDR1 and CDR2 are SGHTA and FQGTGA. Unmatched junction bases numbered 22, after V lost 5 bases and J lost 7 bases. CDR3 in amino acids: CASSPRTGTSGSKGSKNEQFF. The CDR3 DNA reads as TGTGCCAGCAGCCCTAGGACTGGGACTAGCGGGAGTAAGGGATCTAAGAATGAGCAGTTCTTC.

The V gene is TRBV28, the J gene TRBJ2-7, with TRBD2 identical over 13 bases. The V gene end was trimmed by 1 base and the J gene end by 0 bases; junction bases not matched to a gene: 6. CDR1 is MDHEN, CDR2 SYDVKM, per germline. The CDR3 has 18 amino acids. The CDR3 region has the DNA TGTGCCAGCAGTTTATCCGGGACTAGCGGGACGAACTCCTACGAGCAGTACTTC. Protein product: CASSLSGTSGTNSYEQYF.

CDR3 loop: CASSPRGEDGNTIYF. CDR3 nucleotides: TGTGCCAGCTCACCCCGGGGAGAAGATGGAAACACCATATATTTT. The chain links TRBV18 to TRBJ1-3; D gene ambiguous. The CDR3 totals 15 residues. Per germline, CDR1 KGHSH and CDR2 LQKENI. The ends were cut back, 3 bases at V and 3 bases at J, with 12 bases in the middle.

J is TRBJ2-2 and V is TRBV30; no clear D gene. Looked up from germline, CDR1 is GTSNPN and CDR2 is SVGIG (reference sequence). This CDR3 is 12 amino acids long. Trimming removed 0 bases at V and 7 bases at J, with 6 bases between. The CDR3 region is CAWSVIGGELFF. CDR3 nucleotides: TGTGCCTGGAGTGTAATCGGCGGGGAGCTGTTTTTT. Together with reference TRBV30 and TRBJ2-2, the CDR3 gives the full variable domain: SQTIHQWPATLVQPVGSPLSLECTVEGTSNPNLYWYRQAAGRGLQLLFYSVGIGQISSEVPQNLSASRPQDRQFILSSKKLLLSDSGFYLCAWSVIGGELFFGEGSRLTVL.

The rearrangement links TRBV5-6 to TRBJ1-3, with D possibly TRBD1 on 6 matching bases. With 2 bases removed from V and 1 base from J, the gap between germline ends came to 13 bases. Germline CDR1 SGHDT, CDR2 YYEEEE. The CDR3 is made up of 16 amino acids. The CDR3 here is CASSFQGGPSGNTIYF. In DNA, the CDR3 is TGTGCCAGCAGCTTTCAAGGGGGTCCATCTGGAAACACCATATATTTT. Based on the CDR3 plus reference TRBV5-6 and TRBJ1-3, the full variable domain is DAGVTQSPTHLIKTRGQQVTLRCSPKSGHDTVSWYQQALGQGPQFIFQYYEEEERQRGNFPDRFSGHQFPNYSSELNVNALLLGDSALYLCASSFQGGPSGNTIYFGEGSWLTVV.

A single count supports this clone. This rearrangement joins TRBV7-2 to TRBJ2-3, with 7 bases lining up with TRBD2. V was pared by 5 bases and J by 5 bases, with 10 bases of the junction left unmatched. Germline loops: CDR1 SGHTA, CDR2 FQGNSA. The CDR3 totals 15 residues. CDR3 residues: CASSRLVGGIDTQYF. CDR3 coding DNA: TGTGCCAGCAGCCGTTTGGTGGGAGGGATAGATACGCAGTATTTT.

CDR3 in amino acids: CASSQRDFTDTQYF. The CDR3 bases are TGTGCCAGCAGCCAGCGGGACTTCACAGATACGCAGTATTTT. The chain has TRBV9 and TRBJ2-3; TRBD2 agrees at 7 bases. The CDR3 is made up of 14 amino acids. J was trimmed by 2 bases and V by 4 bases; bases with no gene match: 4. The germline CDR1 and CDR2 sequences are SGDLS and YYNGEE.

This chain links TRBV7-3 with TRBJ2-1; 12 nucleotides match TRBD2. J lost 7 bases, V lost 4 bases, and 2 bases had no gene match. The germline V gene has CDR1 SGHTA and CDR2 FQGTGA. The CDR3 spans 14 residues. The CDR3 bases are TGTGCCAGCAGCTCCGGGACTAGCGGGAATGAGCAGTTCTTC. Protein sequence: CASSSGTSGNEQFF.

The chain carries TRBV5-1 and TRBJ2-7; D may be TRBD1 (6 bases). The CDR3 consists of 12 residues. Trimming removed 2 bases from V and 9 bases from J, with 12 bases in between. The germline V gene has CDR1 SGHRS and CDR2 YFSETQ. The CDR3 protein is CASSLGGSGQYF. DNA of the CDR3: TGCGCCAGCAGCTTAGGGGGATCTGGGCAGTACTTC.